These 29 T cell receptor beta chains originate from one sample sequenced in a study of blood T cell repertoires in COVID-19. Data came from immunoSEQ multiplex PCR; TCRdb stores just in-frame clones and leaves some out. The data hold over 200,000 clones, with roughly nine tenths observed a single time. Input material: PBMCs or T cells enriched from blood (not recorded which). The receptors originated from a human donor in a cohort exposed to, infected with or recovered from COVID-19 (not recorded which). The donor label of this sample is uncertain.

On this clone: At the DNA level, this CDR3 is encoded by other sequences in the same sample as well. The rearrangement joins TRBV6-5 to TRBJ2-1; the match to TRBD1 covers 8 bases. Germline CDR1 reads MNHEY; CDR2 reads SVGAGI. Trimming removed 4 bases from V and 1 base from J; junction bases left unmatched: 3. CDR3 length: 15 amino acids. The chain's CDR3 is CASSSTGGSYNEQFF. DNA for the CDR3: TGTGCCAGCAGTTCCACAGGGGGTTCCTACAATGAGCAGTTCTTC.

The CDR3 spells CASSVGTGGTEAFF. The CDR3 DNA sequence: TGTGCCAGCAGTGTTGGGACAGGGGGGACTGAAGCTTTCTTT. The chain couples TRBV28 to TRBJ1-1; 11 nucleotides align to TRBD1. Germline V gene data show CDR1 as MDHEN and CDR2 as SYDVKM. The CDR3 consists of 14 residues. V shed 5 bases and J 5 bases; nucleotides not matched to a gene: 4.

The genes are TRBV11-2 and TRBJ2-7; D gene ambiguous. Germline V gene data show CDR1 as SGHAT and CDR2 as FQNNGV. This CDR3 spans 14 amino acids. The V and J ends lost 0 bases and 3 bases respectively, with 9 bases between them. CDR3 DNA sequence: TGTGCCAGCAGCTTAGATGGCCACAGCTACGAGCAGTACTTC. Translation: CASSLDGHSYEQYF.

Worth noting for this clone: Germline and junction disagree at one end, which may indicate a read error. The V gene is TRBV10-3, the J gene TRBJ1-3; D possibly corresponds to TRBD1 (6 bases). The germline gives CDR1 ENHRY, CDR2 SYGVKD. The CDR3 is 14 amino acids. CDR3 bases: TGTGCCTTCAGACGACAGGCCTCTGGAAACACCATATATTTT. It specifies CAFRRQASGNTIYF.

The chain uses TRBV7-8 and TRBJ1-1, with D tentatively TRBD1 (5 bases). V was shortened by 2 bases and J by 1 base, with 11 bases between the two germline ends. The CDR3 is 15 residues long. Germline values: CDR1 SGHVS, CDR2 FQNEAQ. The CDR3 loop is CASSLYGRENTEAFF. In nucleotides, the CDR3 is TGTGCCAGCAGCTTATATGGCAGGGAGAACACTGAAGCTTTCTTT.

The gene calls are TRBV5-1 and TRBJ2-1; 8 nucleotides align to TRBD2. The CDR3 totals 17 residues. J gave up 7 bases and V 0 bases, and 12 bases lay outside the gene matches. Looked up from germline, CDR1 is SGHRS and CDR2 is YFSETQ. The DNA for the CDR3 is TGCGCCAGCAGCTTGGTGGGACTAGGAGGGACCGGGAATGAGCAGTTCTTC. It codes for CASSLVGLGGTGNEQFF.

The chain couples TRBV10-2 to TRBJ1-1; D gene uncertain. CDR3 length equals 12 residues. Germline V gene lookup returns CDR1 WSHSY and CDR2 SAAADI. Trimming shortened V by 5 bases and J by 3 bases, and 7 bases separated the two germline ends. CDR3 region: CASSLSYTEAFF. DNA of the CDR3: TGCGCCAGCAGTCTATCGTACACTGAAGCTTTCTTT.

The chain links TRBV28 to TRBJ1-1, with 8 bases that match TRBD1. V shed 5 bases, J shed 0 bases, and the junction held 8 bases outside the gene matches. The CDR3 covers 16 residues. Germline CDR1 MDHEN, CDR2 SYDVKM. CDR3 nucleotides: TGTGCCAGCAGTCGTGGGACAGGCATCCTGAACACTGAAGCTTTCTTT. It encodes CASSRGTGILNTEAFF.

The sample holds one count of this clone. The chain joins TRBV5-6 to TRBJ2-3; D perhaps matches TRBD1 (6 bases). Germline CDR1 and CDR2: SGHDT and YYEEEE. The CDR3 length is 16 residues. V lost 9 bases, J lost 2 bases, and 22 bases lay in between. In DNA form, the CDR3 reads TGTGCCACTCGACTATCTGGGGGCGGCTTCACAGATACGCAGTATTTT. Amino acids: CATRLSGGGFTDTQYF.

The chain has TRBV25-1 and TRBJ2-2, with D possibly being TRBD1 (7 bases). The CDR3 covers 17 residues. The V end was cut by 1 base, the J end by 3 bases, with 15 bases between. The germline CDR1 and CDR2 sequences are MGHDK and SYGVNS. In DNA form, the CDR3 reads TGTGCCAGCAGTGAATCTGGAGGGGGCCCCTACACCGGGGAGCTGTTTTTT. Translating it yields CASSESGGGPYTGELFF.

V and J are TRBV2 and TRBJ2-2, with D perhaps matching TRBD1 (6 bases). CDR3 length: 15 amino acids. CDR1 is SNHLY, CDR2 FYNNEI, per germline. V dropped 8 bases and J dropped 3 bases, with 16 bases sitting between them. The CDR3 DNA is TGTGCCAGCCATTCAGGGGCTCTGCACACCGGGGAGCTGTTTTTT. Amino acids: CASHSGALHTGELFF.

V gene TRBV10-2 combines with J gene TRBJ1-6; 9 nucleotides match TRBD1. The CDR3 runs to 14 residues. Germline values: CDR1 WSHSY, CDR2 SAAADI. With 8 bases clipped from V and 10 bases from J, the junction kept 9 bases outside the gene matches. The CDR3 region has the DNA TGCGCCAGCGGGGGACAGGGAGCAGGGTCACCCCTCCACTTT. Translated: CASGGQGAGSPLHF.

The chain links TRBV5-8 to TRBJ2-7, with D possibly being TRBD2 (6 bases). V was clipped by 2 bases and J by 5 bases, with 26 bases between them. Germline loops: CDR1 SGHTS, CDR2 YDEGEE. This CDR3 contains 18 residues. The CDR3 DNA follows: TGTGCCAGCAGCTTCCCGGGACTTCTCCTTTCCTCCTCAAACGAGCAGTACTTC. It yields the protein CASSFPGLLLSSSNEQYF.

This chain uses TRBV5-4 with TRBJ2-7; 12 nucleotides align to TRBD2. Trimming removed 3 bases from V and 5 bases from J; junction bases left unmatched: 6. The CDR3 extends over 15 amino acids. Germline values: CDR1 SGHNT, CDR2 YYREEE (reference sequence). The CDR3 DNA reads as TGTGCCAGCAGCTCAGGGACTAGCGGGTTAAACGAGCAGTACTTC. Its translation: CASSSGTSGLNEQYF. The variable domain in full, completed from reference TRBV5-4 and TRBJ2-7, reads ETGVTQSPTHLIKTRGQQVTLRCSSQSGHNTVSWYQQALGQGPQFIFQYYREEENGRGNFPPRFSGLQFPNYSSELNVNALELDDSALYLCASSSGTSGLNEQYFGPGTRLTVT.

The chain carries TRBV2 and TRBJ2-7; weak D call: TRBD1 (6 bases). The CDR3 totals 12 residues. Germline V gene lookup returns CDR1 SNHLY and CDR2 FYNNEI. V lost 4 bases to trimming and J lost 9 bases, with 13 bases between them. CDR3 protein: CASSGEQGRQYF. The DNA for the CDR3 is TGTGCCAGCAGTGGGGAACAGGGAAGGCAGTACTTC.

This rearrangement joins TRBV6-5 to TRBJ2-3, with 7 bases aligning to TRBD1. Germline V gene sequence: CDR1 MNHEY, CDR2 SVGAGI. The CDR3 extends over 14 amino acids. V gave up 5 bases and J gave up 2 bases; unmatched junction bases: 4. The chain's CDR3 is CASSTGTDTDTQYF. In DNA form, the CDR3 reads TGTGCCAGCAGTACAGGGACAGACACAGATACGCAGTATTTT.

The chain combines TRBV21-1 with TRBJ2-5; the DNA was not compared with TRBD2, the D call given in the table. TRBV21-1 constitutes a pseudogene. The CDR3 has 15 amino acids. CDR3 sequence (DNA): TGTGCCAGCAGCAAGGCGGTAGGCTCCCAAGAGACCCAGTACTTC. Protein product: CASSKAVGSQETQYF.

This clone was observed a single time. The chain employs TRBV3-1 (or the pseudogene TRBV3-2) and TRBJ1-4; no clear D gene. Germline CDR1 reads LGHDT; CDR2 reads YNNKEL (reference sequence). V was pared by 3 bases and J by 8 bases, with 22 bases between. CDR3 length: 17 residues. Here the CDR3 DNA reads TGTGCCAGCAGCCACGGTAGAGACCCCGGAGGGAAGGAAAAACTGTTTTTT. It encodes CASSHGRDPGGKEKLFF.

The V and J genes are TRBV5-1 and TRBJ2-3; 8 nucleotides agree with TRBD1. Germline trimming cut 1 base from V and 4 bases from J; bases unmatched to any gene: 8. Germline CDR1 and CDR2: SGHRS and YFSETQ. This CDR3 has 16 residues. Here the CDR3 DNA reads TGCGCCAGCAGCTTGACAGGGGGAGGAAGGGCAGATACGCAGTATTTT. Amino acids: CASSLTGGGRADTQYF.

The chain joins TRBV6-5 to TRBJ2-4; tentatively, D is TRBD2 (6 bases). Germline CDR1 and CDR2: MNHEY and SVGAGI. Trimming cost V 6 bases and J 0 bases, with 9 bases left between them. The CDR3 spans 14 residues. The CDR3 region has the DNA TGTGCCAGCAGGAGGGGACTAGCCAAAAACATTCAGTACTTC. This gives the protein CASRRGLAKNIQYF.

The V call is TRBV7-2, the J call TRBJ1-3, with a weak D call TRBD1 (6 bases). CDR1 SGHTA and CDR2 FQGNSA come from the germline V gene. The V end lost 5 bases, the J end lost 7 bases, and 18 bases lay between the germline ends. The CDR3 extends over 15 amino acids. The CDR3 DNA is TGTGCCAGCAGCCTCTCAACAGGGATGGCCAACACCATATATTTT. As protein: CASSLSTGMANTIYF.

This clone was found once. The chain has TRBV19 and TRBJ1-1; D possibly corresponds to TRBD1 (6 bases). Trimming removed 5 bases at V and 4 bases at J, with 11 bases between. CDR1 LNHDA and CDR2 SQIVND come from the germline V gene (reference sequence). The CDR3 length is 13 residues. The CDR3 DNA sequence: TGTGCCAGTAGTCCGGGGGGCACCACTGAAGCTTTCTTT. Translation gives CASSPGGTTEAFF.

J is TRBJ1-1 and V is TRBV7-9; D possibly corresponds to TRBD1 (5 bases). Germline CDR1 reads SEHNR; CDR2 reads FQNEAQ (reference sequence). CDR3 size: 18 residues. The V end lost 1 base, the J end lost 0 bases, and 18 bases lay between the germline ends. For the CDR3, the DNA is TGTGCCAGCAGCTTAGGAATTAATACAGGTTCGATGAACACTGAAGCTTTCTTT. Amino acids: CASSLGINTGSMNTEAFF.

This chain links TRBV6-1 with TRBJ1-1; D might be TRBD1 (6 bases). V lost 3 bases and J 5 bases, leaving 13 bases between the germline ends. The germline V gene encodes CDR1 MNHNS and CDR2 SASEGT. This CDR3 region has 14 residues. The CDR3 DNA reads TGTGCCAGCAGTGATACAGGGTCCGGAACTGAAGCTTTCTTT. Protein product: CASSDTGSGTEAFF.

The V and J genes are TRBV18 and TRBJ2-5; 12 bases agree with TRBD2. V was pared by 4 bases and J by 1 base, with 4 bases of the junction left unmatched. The length of the CDR3 is 16 residues. Germline V gene data show CDR1 as KGHSH and CDR2 as LQKENI. This chain's CDR3 is CASSLLGLAGQETQYF. DNA of the CDR3: TGTGCCAGCTCACTTTTGGGACTAGCGGGCCAAGAGACCCAGTACTTC.

The V and J genes are TRBV12-3 or TRBV12-4 and TRBJ2-6; D is undetermined. The CDR3 spans 12 residues. V lost 6 bases, J lost 6 bases, and 6 bases lay in between. The CDR3: CASSLVANVLTF. The DNA for the CDR3 is TGTGCCAGCAGCCTTGTGGCCAACGTCCTGACTTTC.

This clone has just a few counts. The chain has TRBV9 and TRBJ1-1; TRBD1 aligns across 9 bases. The CDR3 sequence is 13 residues long. CDR1 and CDR2 from the germline V gene are SGDLS and YYNGEE. After removal of 4 bases from V and 4 bases from J, the junction contained 2 bases not matched to a gene. CDR3 in DNA: TGTGCCAGCAGCCAGACAGGGGGCACTGAAGCTTTCTTT. Translation gives CASSQTGGTEAFF.

This clone came up once. V is TRBV24-1 and J is TRBJ2-1, with 12 positions matching TRBD1. The germline V gene has CDR1 KGHDR and CDR2 SFDVKD. The CDR3 has 14 amino acids. The J segment lost 8 bases and the V segment lost 8 bases, leaving 6 bases of the junction unmatched. The CDR3 bases are TGTGCCACCAAGCCCGGGACAGGGGGCGATGAGCAGTTCTTC. Its translation: CATKPGTGGDEQFF.

The chain couples TRBV6-1 to TRBJ1-2; D is undetermined. V was clipped by 1 base and J by 5 bases, with 8 bases between them. Germline loops: CDR1 MNHNS, CDR2 SASEGT. This CDR3 contains 13 residues. CDR3 loop: CASSEDTEYGYTF. The CDR3 nucleotides read TGTGCCAGCAGTGAAGACACAGAATATGGCTACACCTTC.